The TCR beta chain described here comes from a study of blood T cell repertoires in COVID-19. Overall study context: The samples span acute and convalescent COVID-19 from the United States, Italy and Spain. The cDNA or gDNA used as material had been derived from T cells, B-cell-depleted T cells, or PBMCs.

Authors' data handling: Amplification with reference gene primers provided the estimates of nucleated cell counts. Repertoires were generated with immunoSEQ multiplex PCR, while TCRdb's copy carries only in-frame clones and drops some. V and J calls and clone size are as listed in that table; D and trimming were resolved from the DNA. Here the sample spans 200,000 or so clones, 84% being singletons. This clone came up once. The CDR3 spans 16 residues. Germline assignment: CDR1 LNHDA and CDR2 SQIVND (reference sequence). Trimming removed 2 bases from V and 2 bases from J; junction bases left unmatched: 5.

V is TRBV19 and J is TRBJ1-5, with 8 bases identical to TRBD1. Material: peripheral blood. This TCR derives from a human donor in a cohort sampled during active COVID-19. CDR3 sequence: CASSILDRGGNQPQHF. CDR3 DNA sequence: TGTGCCAGTAGTATACTTGACAGGGGTGGCAATCAGCCCCAGCATTTT. Filled out from reference TRBV19 and TRBJ1-5, the complete variable domain reads DGGITQSPKYLFRKEGQNVTLSCEQNLNHDAMYWYRQDPGQGLRLIYYSQIVNDFQKGDIAEGYSVSREKKESFPLTVTSAQKNPTAFYLCASSILDRGGNQPQHFGDGTRLSIL.